Given below is one TCR beta chain in context. Its antigen remains unknown. This record comes from a study of T cell responses to AZD1222 COVID-19 vaccine. Whole-study context: Combined were second doses at about 4 or about 12 weeks.

This CDR3 has 17 residues. Germline loops: CDR1 SGHRS, CDR2 YFSETQ. V shed 0 bases and J 6 bases; nucleotides not matched to a gene: 10. The method was immunoSEQ multiplex PCR; TCRdb's version includes in-frame clones alone and lacks a portion of them. In the table there are roughly 120,000 clones, 93% of which are singletons. Points from the study as a whole: Only six or seven AZD1222 recipients tested seropositive at baseline. Among the donors, most were white British and more were female, and clonal diversity was possibly underestimated. Spike was spanned by vaccine-associated CD4 TCRs, which were dominant at 160-218 and 743-854.

The source is an adult in good health. This specimen consisted of peripheral blood, obtained on day 0 of AZD1222 vaccination. The V and J genes are TRBV5-1 and TRBJ2-7; 12 bases are shared with TRBD2. The CDR3 DNA sequence: TGCGCCAGCAGCTTGGAAGGTCGGGCTAGCGGGAGGGCCGAGCAGTACTTC. The encoded protein is CASSLEGRASGRAEQYF.